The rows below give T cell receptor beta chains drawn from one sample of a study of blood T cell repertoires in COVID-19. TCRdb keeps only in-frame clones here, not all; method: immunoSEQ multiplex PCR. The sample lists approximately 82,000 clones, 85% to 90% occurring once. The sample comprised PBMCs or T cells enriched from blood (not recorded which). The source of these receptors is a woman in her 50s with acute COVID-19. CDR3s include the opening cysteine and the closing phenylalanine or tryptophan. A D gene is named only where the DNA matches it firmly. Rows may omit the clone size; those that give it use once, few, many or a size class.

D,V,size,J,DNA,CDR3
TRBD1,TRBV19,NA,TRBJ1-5,TGTGCCAGTAGTATCGACAGGGGTGCGAGCAATCAGCCCCAGCATTTT,CASSIDRGASNQPQHF
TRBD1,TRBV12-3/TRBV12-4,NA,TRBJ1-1,TGTGCCAGCAGCCGACAGGGCCTCACTGAAGCTTTCTTT,CASSRQGLTEAFF
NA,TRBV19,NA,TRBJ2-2,TGTGCCAGTAGTCAGCAGGCGAACACCGGGGAGCTGTTTTTT,CASSQQANTGELFF
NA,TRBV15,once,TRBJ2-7,TGTGCCACCAGCATGGACAGAAACACCTACGAGCAGTACTTC,CATSMDRNTYEQYF
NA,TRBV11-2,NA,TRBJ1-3,TGTGCCAGCAGCTTAATAGGGAGCAGGGGAGACACCATATATTTT,CASSLIGSRGDTIYF
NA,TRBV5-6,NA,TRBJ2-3,TGTGCCAGCAGCTTGGCTAGCACAGATACGCAGTATTTT,CASSLASTDTQYF
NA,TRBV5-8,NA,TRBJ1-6,TGTGCCAGCAGCTTGGGAGGGAGCTCCTATAATTCACCCCTCCACTTT,CASSLGGSSYNSPLHF
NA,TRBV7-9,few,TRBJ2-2,TGTGCCAGCAGCTTTATGAGGAACACCGGGGAGCTGTTTTTT,CASSFMRNTGELFF
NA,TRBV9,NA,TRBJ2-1,TGTGCCAGCAGCGTAGGCCCCGCGGGCATAAGCTCCTACAATGAGCAGTTCTTC,CASSVGPAGISSYNEQFF
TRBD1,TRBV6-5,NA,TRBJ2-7,TGTGCCAGCAGGCGAGTGCAGGGGGCCTACGAGCAGTACTTC,CASRRVQGAYEQYF
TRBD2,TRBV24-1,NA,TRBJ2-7,TGTGCCACCAGTGAACTGAAAGGGGCTGGGAGGGACGAGCAGTACTTC,CATSELKGAGRDEQYF
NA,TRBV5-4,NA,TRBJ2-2,TGTGCCAGCTCGGCAGGGTCGGACACCGGGGAGCTGTTTTTT,CASSAGSDTGELFF
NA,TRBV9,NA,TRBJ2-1,TGTGCCAGCAGCGTAGACTCTGGGGGCTTGGCCTACAATGAGCAGTTCTTC,CASSVDSGGLAYNEQFF
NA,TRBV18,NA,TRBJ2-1,TGTGCCAGCTCACCATCGAGCTCCTACAATGAGCAGTTCTTC,CASSPSSSYNEQFF
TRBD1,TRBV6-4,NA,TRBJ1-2,TGTGCCAGCAGTGACTCAGAGGACAGGGGACCCTATGGCTACACCTTC,CASSDSEDRGPYGYTF
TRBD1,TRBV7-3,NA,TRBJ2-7,TGTGCCAGCAGCCCTGACAGGGTCGAGCAGTACTTC,CASSPDRVEQYF
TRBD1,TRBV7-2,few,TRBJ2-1,TGTGCCAGCAGCTCGTATGGACAGGGACCTAACAATGAGCAGTTCTTC,CASSSYGQGPNNEQFF
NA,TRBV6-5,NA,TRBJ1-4,TGTGCCAGCAGTCGGCAGGGGCGTGGGGAAAAACTGTTTTTT,CASSRQGRGEKLFF
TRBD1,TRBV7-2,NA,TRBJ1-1,TGTGCCAGCAGCTTAGGGGACAGGGCTCTTCAGGACACTGAAGCTTTCTTT,CASSLGDRALQDTEAFF
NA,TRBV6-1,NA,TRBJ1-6,TGTGCCAGCAGTGAAGCGATGGTGAGCTCCTATAATTCACCCCTCCACTTT,CASSEAMVSSYNSPLHF